The clone carrying this T cell receptor (beta chain) was counted many times. Its target is unknown. The record originates from a study of T cell repertoires in cytomegalovirus infection. Turning to the study itself: CMV infection and matching HLA type were both indicated by public TCR beta signatures. Study-level findings and limits: Carriers of CMV and the relevant HLA type were discriminated by public TCR beta frequency.

Germline trimming cut 7 bases from V and 7 bases from J; bases unmatched to any gene: 9. The CDR3 spans 14 residues. TCRdb reprocessed the reads via MiXCR and lists one record per CDR3 protein. The sample lists some 300,000 distinct CDR3 sequences; roughly 9.3% were seen once. Sequencing input: PBMCs. V gene TRBV12-3 or TRBV12-4 combines with J gene TRBJ2-1; 8 bases are a match to TRBD1. The TCR sequence derives from a human donor in good health (CMV status not recorded). Some clones in this sample may be carry-over from other donors' samples. The CDR3 DNA reads TGTGCCAGCACCCCCCGGACAGGGTTAAATGAGCAGTTCTTC. Its translation: CASTPRTGLNEQFF.